This T cell receptor (beta chain) was documented in a study of blood T cell repertoires in COVID-19. Sequencing was performed with immunoSEQ multiplex PCR; in TCRdb, only in-frame clones are kept and a portion is missing. The sample lists 150,000 to 250,000 clones, 94% occurring once. The germline gives CDR1 SGHRS, CDR2 YFSETQ. The CDR3 covers 15 residues. The V end lost 4 bases, the J end lost 2 bases, and 15 bases lay between the germline ends. This receptor was taken from a man in his thirties or forties with COVID-19, enrolled during active disease. This chain joins TRBV5-1 and TRBJ2-5, with D maybe TRBD1 (6 bases). Sequenced input: peripheral blood. CDR3: CASSRQTQGQETQYF. The CDR3 DNA reads as TGCGCCAGCAGCCGGCAAACCCAGGGGCAAGAGACCCAGTACTTC. The full variable domain, completed using reference TRBV5-1 and TRBJ2-5, is KAGVTQTPRYLIKTRGQQVTLSCSPISGHRSVSWYQQTPGQGLQFLFEYFSETQRNKGNFPGRFSGRQFSNSRSEMNVSTLELGDSALYLCASSRQTQGQETQYFGPGTRLLVL.